These 12 T cell receptor beta chains came from one sample sequenced in a study of T-cell reconstitution after alpha-beta-depleted transplantation in children (dated by TCRdb to 2016 to 2017). The protocol used for the library was PCR. The sample was run on an Illumina HiSeq 2500. Molecular barcoding was employed in the preparation of TCR libraries, with unique molecular identifiers being used to normalize TCRbeta repertoire quantification. The public reads were run again by TCRdb, first through fastp at Q25 and then through MiXCR, and only productive beta chains were kept. Every distinct CDR3 protein forms one entry, paired with its most common genes and DNA. The sample profile shows 490,000 or so distinct CDR3 sequences; over 9.5% of them were found once. Around 2% of the sample is held by the ten biggest clonotypes. What the treatment or condition label conveys for this sample: allogeneic hematopoietic cell transplantation with graft depleted of TCRalphabeta T cells and CD19 B cells.

The source was PBMCs, collected before TCRalphabeta/CD19-depleted stem cell transplant. These TCRs come from a child aged 2-15 years with inherited bone marrow failure, due to receive a stem cell transplant.

This clonotype was counted between two and nine times. The V gene is TRBV5-4, the J gene TRBJ1-5; D ambiguous. The CDR3 length is 15 residues. Trimming took off 1 base at V and 3 bases at J, with 11 bases between the two ends. Germline V gene lookup returns CDR1 SGHNT and CDR2 YYREEE (reference sequence). The CDR3 nucleotides are TGTGCCAGCAGCTTGTATCCAGGCTCCAATCAGCCCCAGCATTTT. It yields the protein CASSLYPGSNQPQHF.

This clonotype was counted at least ten times. The rearrangement links TRBV19 to TRBJ2-1; 12 bases fit TRBD2. The CDR3 consists of 16 residues. CDR1 LNHDA and CDR2 SQIVND come from the germline V gene (reference sequence). Losses at the gene ends were 5 bases for V and 3 bases for J; bases not matched to a gene: 5. Written as DNA, the CDR3 is TGTGCCAGTAGTCCGCCGGGACTAGCGGGCTACAATGAGCAGTTCTTC. This codes for CASSPPGLAGYNEQFF.

In this sample, this clonotype turned up many times. V is TRBV9 and J is TRBJ1-2, with TRBD1 as a possible D gene (6 bases). The V end lost 6 bases, the J end lost 3 bases, and 12 bases lay between the germline ends. The CDR3 is made up of 13 amino acids. Germline V CDR1 and CDR2: SGDLS, YYNGEE. CDR3 sequence: CASTRDTHYGYTF. The CDR3 coding sequence is TGTGCCAGCACCAGGGACACCCACTATGGCTACACCTTC.

This clonotype was seen repeatedly, ten times or more. The chain links TRBV28 to TRBJ2-7; D not certain. The germline gives CDR1 MDHEN, CDR2 SYDVKM. The V and J ends lost 4 bases and 3 bases respectively, with 16 bases between them. The CDR3 covers 15 residues. The CDR3: CASSSSKLHIYEQYF. The CDR3 nucleotides read TGTGCCAGCAGTTCCAGCAAGTTACACATCTACGAGCAGTACTTC.

As for this clonotype: Being one base from a much bigger clone, this may be a read error. This chain uses TRBV5-1 with TRBJ2-7, with D tentatively TRBD1 or TRBD2 (5 bases each). Germline CDR1 is SGHRS and CDR2 is YFSETQ. CDR3 length: 13 amino acids. V dropped 3 bases and J dropped 7 bases, with 14 bases sitting between them. CDR3 region: CASSWPTGREQYF. For the CDR3, the DNA is TGCGCCAGCAGCTGGCCAACGGGACGGGAGCAGTACTTC.

The rearrangement links TRBV29-1 to TRBJ1-1; TRBD1 agrees at 7 bases. Unmatched junction bases numbered 8, after V lost 4 bases and J lost 0 bases. The CDR3 is 15 amino acids. The V gene's germline CDR1 is SQVTM and CDR2 ANQGSEA. CDR3 sequence reads: CSVVQGGSMNTEAFF. CDR3 DNA: TGCAGCGTTGTGCAGGGGGGGAGCATGAACACTGAAGCTTTCTTT.

This clonotype turned up a few times. V gene TRBV30 combines with J gene TRBJ2-1, with no clear D. Germline V gene lookup returns CDR1 GTSNPN and CDR2 SVGIG (reference sequence). V lost 0 bases and J 8 bases, leaving 5 bases between the germline ends. CDR3 length: 11 residues. The CDR3 reads CAWSVRDEQFF. The CDR3 nucleotides are TGTGCCTGGAGTGTAAGAGATGAGCAGTTCTTC.

This clonotype was counted at least ten times. The gene calls are TRBV28 and TRBJ2-3; D gene uncertain. V lost 2 bases to trimming and J lost 1 base, with 7 bases between them. The CDR3 spans 14 residues. CDR1 is MDHEN and CDR2 is SYDVKM in the germline V gene. CDR3 residues: CASSLGLRTDTQYF. CDR3 in DNA: TGTGCCAGCAGTTTAGGTCTTCGCACAGATACGCAGTATTTT.

A few counts support this clonotype. V gene TRBV13 combines with J gene TRBJ2-7, with D unclear. The CDR3 sequence is 14 residues long. Germline V gives CDR1 PRHDT, CDR2 FYEKMQ (reference sequence). The V and J ends lost 3 bases and 2 bases respectively, with 11 bases between them. The CDR3 sequence is CASSFRTGTYEQYF. CDR3 coding DNA: TGTGCCAGCAGCTTCCGGACGGGTACCTACGAGCAGTACTTC.

This clonotype occurred many times. The J gene is TRBJ1-2, the V gene TRBV10-3, with D unclear. V lost 2 bases to trimming and J lost 2 bases, with 6 bases between them. This CDR3 spans 13 amino acids. Germline assignment: CDR1 ENHRY and CDR2 SYGVKD. The CDR3 spells CAISEGANYGYTF. The CDR3 nucleotides read TGTGCCATCAGTGAGGGAGCGAACTATGGCTACACCTTC.

This clonotype was detected many times. The V and J genes are TRBV20-1 and TRBJ1-1; D is unresolved. CDR3 length: 12 amino acids. The germline CDR1 and CDR2 sequences are DFQATT and SNEGSKA (reference sequence). The V end was cut by 4 bases, the J end by 2 bases, with 8 bases between. The CDR3 DNA sequence: TGCAGTGCTATCCCAGACAACACTGAAGCTTTCTTT. Amino acids: CSAIPDNTEAFF.

This clonotype was seen many times. V and J are TRBV3-1 and TRBJ2-2, with no clear D. The CDR3 has 14 amino acids. V lost 2 bases and J 6 bases, leaving 10 bases between the germline ends. CDR1 is LGHDT, CDR2 YNNKEL, per germline (reference sequence). CDR3 amino acids: CASSQRSLAGELFF. CDR3 in DNA: TGTGCCAGCAGCCAACGCTCCCTTGCCGGGGAGCTGTTTTTT.